The entry below describes one TCR beta chain. Its specificity is not known. The data are from a study of cytomegalovirus exposure and HLA in healthy donors. The CDR3 extends over 12 amino acids. Trimming took off 5 bases at V and 4 bases at J, with 8 bases between the two ends. Germline loops: CDR1 MNHEY, CDR2 SVGAGI. These donors were members of the 120-subject validation cohort, a group separate from the roughly 670-subject first cohort. Assay: immunoSEQ multiplex PCR; the TCRdb copy retains only in-frame clones and omits some. Altogether fewer than 250,000 clones are present, about 83% being singletons, with the ten largest covering about 2.8%. General study findings and limits: High sensitivity and specificity were reportedly achieved when the classifier diagnosed cytomegalovirus status.

The sample was PBMCs. The chain couples TRBV6-5 to TRBJ1-2, with no clear D. The receptor was derived from a man between 18 and 29 years old in good health and CMV-seronegative. In nucleotides, the CDR3 is TGTGCCAGCAGTGACAAGCCCTATGGCTACACCTTC. This encodes CASSDKPYGYTF.